What follows describes a single T cell receptor beta chain. Antigen specificity is unknown. PCR was performed using 60 Vbeta and 13 Jbeta primers. Here immunoSEQ multiplex PCR was the method, and the copy in TCRdb shows in-frame clones only, minus some. The table shows around 120,000 clones, with around three quarters occurring only once. This specimen comes from a study of cytomegalovirus exposure and HLA in healthy donors. General observations from the study: Several of the most significant clusters appeared linked to common viral pathogens, based on a later analysis. One variant, a missense change in DCLRE1C, was linked in a later analysis to TCR beta V- and J-gene trimming.

Unmatched junction bases numbered 16, after V lost 3 bases and J lost 2 bases. Per germline, CDR1 MGHRA and CDR2 YSYEKL. The CDR3 has 20 residues. The TCR originated in a man aged 25 to 45 in good health and CMV-seropositive. Material for sequencing was PBMCs. The V call is TRBV4-1, the J call TRBJ2-1, with 10 bases aligning to TRBD2. The CDR3: CASSHRPGSASGGTYNEQFF. CDR3 DNA sequence: TGCGCCAGCAGCCACCGCCCGGGATCCGCTAGCGGGGGAACCTACAATGAGCAGTTCTTC.